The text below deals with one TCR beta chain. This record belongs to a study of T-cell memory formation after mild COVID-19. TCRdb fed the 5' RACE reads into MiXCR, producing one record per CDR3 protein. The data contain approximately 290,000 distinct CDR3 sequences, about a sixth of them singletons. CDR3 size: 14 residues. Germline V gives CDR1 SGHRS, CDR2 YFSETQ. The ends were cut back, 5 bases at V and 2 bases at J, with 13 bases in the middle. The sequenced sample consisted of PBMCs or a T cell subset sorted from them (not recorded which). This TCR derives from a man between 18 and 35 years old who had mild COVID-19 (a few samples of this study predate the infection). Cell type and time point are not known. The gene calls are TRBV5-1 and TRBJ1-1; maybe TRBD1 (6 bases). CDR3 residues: CASRTTGINTEAFF. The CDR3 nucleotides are TGCGCCAGCAGGACAACAGGGATCAACACTGAAGCTTTCTTT.